Shown below are 23 T cell receptor beta chains from a single sample sequenced in a study of CD8 T cells in ankylosing spondylitis. A single record per CDR3 protein comes from TCRdb applying MiXCR to the 5' RACE reads. The sample has 250,000 or so distinct CDR3 sequences, 18% seen once. Sequenced sample: blood, either unsorted or a sorted T cell fraction (not recorded which). Receptors originate from a male donor with ankylosing spondylitis or in good health (not recorded which).

This chain links TRBV4-3 with TRBJ1-3; the D gene is possibly TRBD1 (5 bases). The germline V and J ends were trimmed by 0 bases and 1 base, with 10 bases remaining between them. The CDR3 spans 16 residues. Germline V lookup: CDR1 LGHNA, CDR2 YSLEER. CDR3 DNA: TGCGCCAGCAGCCAAGATCTGGGGGAATCTGGAAACACCATATATTTT. This translates into CASSQDLGESGNTIYF.

This clonotype was seen more than once but under ten times. The V and J genes are TRBV12-3 or TRBV12-4 and TRBJ2-5, with 9 nucleotides matching TRBD2. The CDR3 covers 14 residues. The junction had 5 bases not matched to a gene; V was cut back by 5 bases and J by 4 bases. CDR3 sequence: CASSIILAGETQYF. Here the CDR3 DNA reads TGTGCCAGCAGTATTATACTAGCGGGAGAGACCCAGTACTTC.

The chain joins TRBV12-3 or TRBV12-4 to TRBJ1-4; D gene ambiguous. CDR3 length equals 15 residues. Trimming shortened V by 4 bases and J by 7 bases, and 16 bases separated the two germline ends. The CDR3 nucleotides are TGTGCCAGCAGTTCTGGGCCTATCACCGGTGAAAAACTGTTTTTT. The encoded protein is CASSSGPITGEKLFF.

The chain uses TRBV12-3 or TRBV12-4 and TRBJ1-1; unclear D gene. The CDR3 is 12 residues long. V shed 10 bases and J shed 1 base, with 10 bases lying between them. The CDR3 coding sequence is TGTGCCAACGGACGGACGAACACTGAAGCTTTCTTT. It encodes CANGRTNTEAFF.

The chain couples TRBV5-1 to TRBJ2-1; D is unresolved. CDR3 length: 13 residues. Trimming pared 1 base from V and 4 bases from J, leaving 6 bases between. Germline loops: CDR1 SGHRS, CDR2 YFSETQ. CDR3: CASSLNPYNEQFF. CDR3 nucleotides: TGCGCCAGCAGCTTGAACCCTTACAATGAGCAGTTCTTC.

This clonotype was picked up a small number of times. The chain combines TRBV7-3 with TRBJ2-5; maybe TRBD2 (6 bases). Germline V gives CDR1 SGHTA, CDR2 FQGTGA. V lost 1 base, J lost 4 bases, and 22 bases lay in between. The CDR3 totals 18 residues. The CDR3 loop is CASSLMFAGLTSSETQYF. DNA of the CDR3: TGTGCCAGCAGCTTAATGTTCGCGGGTTTGACTAGTTCAGAGACCCAGTACTTC.

As regards this clonotype: An end of the junction does not agree with germline; a read error may underlie this. The chain joins TRBV4-3 to TRBJ2-7; D call uncertain. Germline V gene data show CDR1 as LGHNA and CDR2 as YSLEER. The CDR3 runs to 12 residues. The CDR3 reads CASNQVTHEQYF. The CDR3 nucleotides read TGCGCCAGCAACCAAGTCACGCACGAGCAGTACTTC.

At least ten counts were recorded for this clonotype. This CDR3 is CASSLVDRGGGEQFF. The DNA of the CDR3 is TGTGCCAGCTCATTGGTGGACAGGGGGGGAGGTGAGCAGTTCTTC. The rearrangement joins TRBV9 to TRBJ2-1, with 10 positions matching TRBD1. The CDR3 has 15 amino acids. Germline assignment: CDR1 SGDLS and CDR2 YYNGEE. V was pared by 7 bases and J by 9 bases, with 13 bases of the junction left unmatched.

The CDR3 DNA sequence: TGTGCCAGCAGTGAATATGCGGGAGGGACGCCTGAGCAGTTCTTC. Translating gives CASSEYAGGTPEQFF. V usage is TRBV25-1 and J usage is TRBJ2-1, with 9 bases fitting TRBD2. In germline, CDR1 is MGHDK, CDR2 SYGVNS. The ends lost 0 bases at V and 9 bases at J; junction bases unmatched: 6. The CDR3 has 15 residues. Based on the CDR3 plus reference TRBV25-1 and TRBJ2-1, the full variable domain is EADIYQTPRYLVIGTGKKITLECSQTMGHDKMYWYQQDPGMELHLIHYSYGVNSTEKGDLSSESTVSRIRTEHFPLTLESARPSHTSQYLCASSEYAGGTPEQFFGPGTRLTVL.

The rearrangement uses TRBV29-1 and TRBJ1-2, with D possibly being TRBD1 (5 bases). The V end lost 3 bases, the J end lost 7 bases, and 15 bases lay between the germline ends. Germline values: CDR1 SQVTM, CDR2 ANQGSEA. The CDR3 has 13 amino acids. The CDR3 here is CSVDIREDAGYTF. Written as DNA, the CDR3 is TGCAGCGTTGACATCAGGGAAGATGCTGGCTACACCTTC.

V usage is TRBV21-1 and J usage is TRBJ2-7; the table's D call, TRBD2, has no DNA check behind it. TRBV21-1 is recorded as a pseudogene. The CDR3 has 17 residues. The CDR3 sequence is CASSKLGTSGVAHEQYF. The CDR3 DNA is TGTGCCAGCAGCAAACTTGGGACTAGCGGGGTAGCCCACGAGCAGTACTTC.

The chain employs TRBV7-9 and TRBJ2-2; 7 bases fit TRBD2. Germline V gene sequence: CDR1 SEHNR, CDR2 FQNEAQ (reference sequence). J gave up 0 bases and V 1 base, and 2 bases lay outside the gene matches. CDR3 size: 16 residues. CDR3 region: CASSLVGLTNTGELFF. The CDR3 DNA follows: TGTGCCAGCAGCTTAGTGGGACTAACGAACACCGGGGAGCTGTTTTTT.

This clonotype turned up a few times. The chain joins TRBV4-1 to TRBJ2-4, with a possible D match to TRBD1 (5 bases). The V end was cut by 0 bases, the J end by 8 bases, with 14 bases between. The CDR3 contains 15 residues. Germline loops: CDR1 MGHRA, CDR2 YSYEKL. Written as DNA, the CDR3 is TGCGCCAGCAGCCAAGATCTGTGGGGCTATGACATTCAGTACTTC. Translation gives CASSQDLWGYDIQYF.

This clonotype was observed a few times. The chain couples TRBV9 to TRBJ2-1; 13 nucleotides align to TRBD2. Germline V lookup: CDR1 SGDLS, CDR2 YYNGEE. This CDR3 contains 17 residues. The V gene end was trimmed by 1 base and the J gene end by 5 bases; junction bases not matched to a gene: 6. The chain's CDR3 is CASSVTLGLAGDNEQFF. The CDR3 DNA is TGTGCCAGCAGCGTAACCCTCGGACTAGCGGGAGACAATGAGCAGTTCTTC. The variable domain in full, completed from reference TRBV9 and TRBJ2-1, reads DSGVTQTPKHLITATGQRVTLRCSPRSGDLSVYWYQQSLDQGLQFLIQYYNGEERAKGNILERFSAQQFPDLHSELNLSSLELGDSALYFCASSVTLGLAGDNEQFFGPGTRLTVL.

The chain joins TRBV5-1 to TRBJ1-2, with 10 bases lining up with TRBD1. J was trimmed by 5 bases and V by 0 bases; bases with no gene match: 4. CDR1 is SGHRS and CDR2 is YFSETQ in the germline V gene. CDR3 length equals 15 residues. The CDR3 DNA reads TGCGCCAGCAGCTTGGAGACAGGGGGCTTTTATGGCTACACCTTC. Amino acid sequence: CASSLETGGFYGYTF.

The chain recombines TRBV2 with TRBJ1-1; 8 positions agree with TRBD1. V shed 6 bases and J 4 bases; nucleotides not matched to a gene: 7. Germline CDR1 is SNHLY and CDR2 is FYNNEI. The CDR3 extends over 14 amino acids. CDR3 in DNA: TGTGCCAGCAGCGGACAGGGTTACGGCACTGAAGCTTTCTTT. Encoded protein: CASSGQGYGTEAFF.

The chain employs TRBV12-3 or TRBV12-4 and TRBJ2-2, with D perhaps matching TRBD2 (5 bases). The CDR3 is 14 residues long. The V end lost 5 bases, the J end lost 3 bases, and 10 bases lay between the germline ends. The CDR3 here is CASSSGPHTGELFF. The CDR3, as DNA: TGTGCCAGCAGTAGCGGACCCCACACCGGGGAGCTGTTTTTT.

The sample holds a few counts of this clonotype. The genes are TRBV11-2 and TRBJ2-3, with TRBD2 matching over 9 bases. The CDR3 runs 16 residues. V lost 2 bases and J lost 4; bases outside the gene matches: 7. Germline V gives CDR1 SGHAT, CDR2 FQNNGV. The CDR3 spells CASSLIAGVGSDTQYF. CDR3 bases: TGTGCCAGCAGCTTAATAGCGGGAGTCGGTTCAGATACGCAGTATTTT.

This clonotype was observed many times. This chain links TRBV29-1 with TRBJ2-1; 12 bases agree with TRBD2. In germline, CDR1 is SQVTM, CDR2 ANQGSEA. Trimming took 2 bases from V and 8 from J; bases not matched to a gene: 4. The CDR3 sequence is 14 residues long. CDR3 sequence: CSVERLAGEDEQFF. In DNA form, the CDR3 reads TGCAGCGTTGAACGACTAGCGGGAGAAGATGAGCAGTTCTTC.

The CDR3 region has the DNA TGTGCCAGCAGCTCTCGAAAGACAGATACGCAGTATTTT. Residues: CASSSRKTDTQYF. The rearrangement joins TRBV5-4 to TRBJ2-3, with D unclear. V was trimmed by 3 bases and J by 3 bases, leaving 8 bases between them. The germline gives CDR1 SGHNT, CDR2 YYREEE (reference sequence). CDR3 size: 13 residues. Variable domain in full (rest from reference TRBV5-4 and TRBJ2-3): ETGVTQSPTHLIKTRGQQVTLRCSSQSGHNTVSWYQQALGQGPQFIFQYYREEENGRGNFPPRFSGLQFPNYSSELNVNALELDDSALYLCASSSRKTDTQYFGPGTRLTVL.

This CDR3 is CSARIQDSRYEQYF. Here the CDR3 DNA reads TGCAGTGCTAGGATTCAGGACTCCCGCTACGAGCAGTACTTC. J is TRBJ2-7 and V is TRBV20-1; D may be TRBD2 (5 bases). The CDR3 spans 14 residues. Trimming removed 3 bases from V and 3 bases from J, with 15 bases in between. Germline V CDR1 and CDR2: DFQATT, SNEGSKA (reference sequence).

The V gene is TRBV5-1, the J gene TRBJ1-2, with D unclear. This CDR3 region has 10 residues. CDR1 is SGHRS, CDR2 YFSETQ, per germline. The V end lost 2 bases, the J end lost 8 bases, and 4 bases lay between the germline ends. The CDR3 bases are TGCGCCAGCAGCTTAACCGGCTACACCTTC. Its translation is CASSLTGYTF.

The chain has TRBV19 and TRBJ1-1; D unresolved. The germline V gene encodes CDR1 LNHDA and CDR2 SQIVND (reference sequence). V lost 7 bases and J lost 3, with 12 bases in between. This CDR3 has 13 amino acids. The CDR3 DNA sequence: TGTGCCAGTACCCTCGGCCGGTACACTGAAGCTTTCTTT. Protein sequence: CASTLGRYTEAFF.